This T cell receptor (beta chain) derives from a study of cytomegalovirus exposure and HLA in healthy donors. The germline CDR1 and CDR2 sequences are SNHLY and FYNNEI. Trimming removed 1 base at V and 4 bases at J, with 11 bases between. The CDR3 has 15 amino acids. This clone was detected only once. The PCR used 60 Vbeta and 13 Jbeta primers. Only in-frame clones appear in the TCRdb table, and some are missing; sequencing was by immunoSEQ multiplex PCR. The data contain approximately 150,000 clones, approximately 76% of them seen just once; the ten biggest clones take up 1.8%. The clonotype was recovered from a middle-aged man in good health and CMV-seronegative. Sequencing was performed on PBMCs. The rearrangement joins TRBV2 to TRBJ1-5, with a possible D match to TRBD1 (6 bases). CDR3 nucleotide sequence: TGTGCCAGCAGTGAAGGGGAAGGGGGAAATCAGCCCCAGCATTTT. It yields the protein CASSEGEGGNQPQHF.